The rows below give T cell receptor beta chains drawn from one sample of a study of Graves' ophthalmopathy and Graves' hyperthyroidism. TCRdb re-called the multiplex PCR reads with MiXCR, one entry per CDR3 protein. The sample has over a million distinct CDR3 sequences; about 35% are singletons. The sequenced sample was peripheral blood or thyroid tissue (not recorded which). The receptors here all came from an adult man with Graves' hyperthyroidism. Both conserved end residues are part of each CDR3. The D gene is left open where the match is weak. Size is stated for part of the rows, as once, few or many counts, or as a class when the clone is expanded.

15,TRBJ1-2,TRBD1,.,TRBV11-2,TGTGCCAGTAGAGATCCTACCGGGACAGGCTATGGCTACACCTTC,CASRDPTGTGYGYTF
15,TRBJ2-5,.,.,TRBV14,TGTGCCAGCAGCTTCCTGTGGGGAACTCAAGAGACCCAGTACTTC,CASSFLWGTQETQYF
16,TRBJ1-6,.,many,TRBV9,TGTGCCAGCAGCGCCCTAGGACAGAGAGATAATTCACCCCTCCACTTT,CASSALGQRDNSPLHF
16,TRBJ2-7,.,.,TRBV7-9,TGTGCCAGCAGCGTTAAAGGGCGTCTAAGCTCCTACGAGCAGTACTTC,CASSVKGRLSSYEQYF
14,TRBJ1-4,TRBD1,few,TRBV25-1,TGTGCCAGCAGGGACAGGGGGCTAGGTGAAAAACTGTTTTTT,CASRDRGLGEKLFF
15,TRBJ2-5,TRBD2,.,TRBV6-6,TGTGCCAGCAGGACGGGACTACCGTACCAAGAGACCCAGTACTTC,CASRTGLPYQETQYF
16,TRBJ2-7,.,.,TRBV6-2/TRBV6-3,TGTGCCAGCAGTTACTCCCACTTGGGTTGGGACTACGAGCAGTACTTC,CASSYSHLGWDYEQYF
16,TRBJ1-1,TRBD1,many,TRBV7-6,TGTGCCAGCAGCCCCCGACAGGGTAGTATCGGCACTGAAGCTTTCTTT,CASSPRQGSIGTEAFF
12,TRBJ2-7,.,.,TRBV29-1,TGCAGCGCCAAGCGTGAACTCAATGAGCAGTACTTC,CSAKRELNEQYF
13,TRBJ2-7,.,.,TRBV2,TGTGCCAGCAGAACGTCACACTCCTACGAGCAGTACTTC,CASRTSHSYEQYF
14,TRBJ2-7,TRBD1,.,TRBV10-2,TGTGCCAGCAGTGGCGGGACAGGGGTGAACGAGCAGTACTTC,CASSGGTGVNEQYF
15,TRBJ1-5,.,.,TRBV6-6,TGTGCCAGCAGTGAATTTTGGGGGCGAGATCAGCCCCAGCATTTT,CASSEFWGRDQPQHF
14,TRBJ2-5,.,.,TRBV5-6,TGTGCCAGCAGCTTGGATGCCAGGGTGGAGACCCAGTACTTC,CASSLDARVETQYF
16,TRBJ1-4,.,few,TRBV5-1,TGCGCCAGCAGCTTGTCCAGGGTTACAACTAATGAAAAACTGTTTTTT,CASSLSRVTTNEKLFF
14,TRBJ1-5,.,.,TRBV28,TGTGCCAGCATGCGAGGGGATAGCAATCAGCCCCAGCATTTT,CASMRGDSNQPQHF
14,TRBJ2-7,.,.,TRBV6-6,TGTGCCAGCAGTTATCAGGGCTTGCCCTACGAGCAGTACTTC,CASSYQGLPYEQYF
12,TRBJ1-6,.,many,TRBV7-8,TGTGCCAGCAGCTCAAAAAAGGCGCCCCTCCACTTT,CASSSKKAPLHF